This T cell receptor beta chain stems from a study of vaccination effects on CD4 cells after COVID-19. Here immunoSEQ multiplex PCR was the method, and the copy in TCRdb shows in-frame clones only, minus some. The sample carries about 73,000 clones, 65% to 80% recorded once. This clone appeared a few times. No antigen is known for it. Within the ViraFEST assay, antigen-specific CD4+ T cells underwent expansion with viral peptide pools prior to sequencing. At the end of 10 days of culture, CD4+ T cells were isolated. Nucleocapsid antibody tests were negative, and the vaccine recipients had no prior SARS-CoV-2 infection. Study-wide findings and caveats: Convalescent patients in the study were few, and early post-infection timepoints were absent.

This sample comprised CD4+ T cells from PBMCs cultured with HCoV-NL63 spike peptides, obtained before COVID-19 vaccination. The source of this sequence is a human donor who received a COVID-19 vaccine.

The DNA of the CDR3 is TGCAGCATCCGGACAGGGACCCACGAGCAGTACGTC. Its translation is CSIRTGTHEQYV. The chain uses TRBV29-1 and TRBJ2-7; 8 bases line up with TRBD1. Germline CDR1 reads SQVTM; CDR2 reads ANQGSEA. The J segment lost 5 bases and the V segment lost 8 bases, leaving 8 bases of the junction unmatched. CDR3 length: 12 residues.